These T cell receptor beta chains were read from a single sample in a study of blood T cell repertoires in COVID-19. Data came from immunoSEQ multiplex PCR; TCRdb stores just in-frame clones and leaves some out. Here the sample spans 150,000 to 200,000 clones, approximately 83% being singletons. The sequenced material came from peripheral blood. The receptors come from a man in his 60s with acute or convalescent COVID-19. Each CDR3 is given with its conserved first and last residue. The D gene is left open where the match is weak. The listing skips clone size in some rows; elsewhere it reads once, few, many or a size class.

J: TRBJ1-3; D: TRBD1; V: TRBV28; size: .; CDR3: CASTGTGTGNTIYF; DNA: TGTGCCAGCACCGGGACAGGGACTGGAAACACCATATATTTT
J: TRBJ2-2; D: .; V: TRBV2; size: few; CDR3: CASSREKYTGELFF; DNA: TGTGCCAGCAGTCGAGAGAAGTACACCGGGGAGCTGTTTTTT
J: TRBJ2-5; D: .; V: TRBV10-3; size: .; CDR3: CAISDGWQYQETQYF; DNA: TGTGCCATCAGTGATGGTTGGCAGTACCAAGAGACCCAGTACTTC
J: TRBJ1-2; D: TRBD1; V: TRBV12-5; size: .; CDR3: CASGWQTGTGGYTF; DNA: TGTGCTAGTGGTTGGCAGACAGGGACAGGAGGCTACACCTTC
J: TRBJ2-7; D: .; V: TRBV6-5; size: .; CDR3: CASRSWDNSYEQYF; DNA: TGTGCCAGCAGATCATGGGACAACTCCTACGAGCAGTACTTC
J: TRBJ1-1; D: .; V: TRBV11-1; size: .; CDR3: CASSQNTEAFF; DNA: TGTGCCAGCAGCCAGAATACTGAAGCTTTCTTT
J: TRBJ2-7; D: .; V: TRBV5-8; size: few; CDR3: CASSLQGWGAYEQYF; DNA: TGTGCCAGCAGCTTGCAGGGCTGGGGTGCCTACGAGCAGTACTTC
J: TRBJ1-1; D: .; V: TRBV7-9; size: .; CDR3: CASSLRAEAFF; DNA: TGTGCCAGCAGCTTACGAGCTGAAGCTTTCTTT
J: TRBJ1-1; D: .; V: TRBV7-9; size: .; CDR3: CASSLAPRVRDTEAFF; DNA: TGTGCCAGCAGCTTAGCACCCAGGGTTAGGGACACTGAAGCTTTCTTT
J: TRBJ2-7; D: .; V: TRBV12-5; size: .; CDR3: CASGPPWGHEQYF; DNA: TGTGCTAGTGGTCCCCCATGGGGCCACGAGCAGTACTTC
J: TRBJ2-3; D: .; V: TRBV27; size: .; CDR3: CASRRLAETSTDTQYF; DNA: TGTGCCAGCAGACGTTTAGCGGAAACTAGCACAGATACGCAGTATTTT
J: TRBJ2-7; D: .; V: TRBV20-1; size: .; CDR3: CSARSGHEQYF; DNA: TGCAGTGCTAGATCGGGTCACGAGCAGTACTTC
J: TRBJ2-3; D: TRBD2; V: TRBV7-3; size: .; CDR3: CASSLKGVAGTTDTQYF; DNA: TGTGCCAGCAGCTTAAAAGGCGTAGCGGGAACAACAGATACGCAGTATTTT
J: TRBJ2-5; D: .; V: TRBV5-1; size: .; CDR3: CASSPGPRETQYF; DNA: TGCGCCAGCAGCCCTGGCCCTCGTGAGACCCAGTACTTC
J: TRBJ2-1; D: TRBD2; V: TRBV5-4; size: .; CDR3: CASRSLAGRGGNEQFF; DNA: TGTGCCAGCAGATCACTAGCGGGAAGAGGCGGCAATGAGCAGTTCTTC
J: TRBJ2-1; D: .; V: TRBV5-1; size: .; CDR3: CASSLGAGTYNEQFF; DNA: TGCGCCAGCAGCTTGGGGGCAGGGACCTACAATGAGCAGTTCTTC
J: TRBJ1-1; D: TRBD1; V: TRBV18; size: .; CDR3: CASSPPGTGANTEAFF; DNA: TGTGCCAGCTCACCCCCCGGGACAGGTGCGAACACTGAAGCTTTCTTT
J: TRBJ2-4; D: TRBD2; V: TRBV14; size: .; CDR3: CASSHLRTSGRVGKNIQYF; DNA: TGTGCCAGCAGCCACCTCCGGACTAGCGGACGGGTTGGCAAAAACATTCAGTACTTC
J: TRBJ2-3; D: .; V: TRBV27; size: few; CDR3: CASSLGAAGTDTQYF; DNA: TGTGCCAGCAGTTTGGGGGCAGCCGGCACAGATACGCAGTATTTT
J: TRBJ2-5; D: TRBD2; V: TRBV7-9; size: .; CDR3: CASSLGFLAEETQYF; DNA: TGTGCCAGCAGTTTAGGTTTCCTAGCGGAAGAGACCCAGTACTTC
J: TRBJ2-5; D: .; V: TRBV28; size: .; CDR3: CASKGLDSETQYF; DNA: TGTGCCAGCAAGGGGCTAGACTCAGAGACCCAGTACTTC
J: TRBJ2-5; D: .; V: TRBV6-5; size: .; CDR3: CASSYRGGQQETQYF; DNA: TGTGCCAGCAGTTACCGGGGGGGACAGCAAGAGACCCAGTACTTC
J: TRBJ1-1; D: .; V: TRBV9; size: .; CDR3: CASSVVGSLENTEAFF; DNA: TGTGCCAGCAGCGTAGTAGGGAGCCTTGAGAACACTGAAGCTTTCTTT
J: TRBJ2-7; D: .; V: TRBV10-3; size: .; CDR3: CAISEINEQYF; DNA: TGTGCCATCAGTGAGATTAACGAGCAGTACTTC
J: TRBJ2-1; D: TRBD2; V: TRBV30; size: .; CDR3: CAWNRAGGDSEQFF; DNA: TGTGCCTGGAATAGGGCGGGAGGGGATTCTGAGCAGTTCTTC
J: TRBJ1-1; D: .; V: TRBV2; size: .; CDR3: CASSRQGNTEAFF; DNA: TGTGCCAGCAGTCGGCAGGGGAACACTGAAGCTTTCTTT
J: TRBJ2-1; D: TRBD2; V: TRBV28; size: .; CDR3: CASRGLAGVAYNEQFF; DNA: TGTGCCAGCAGGGGACTAGCGGGAGTCGCCTACAATGAGCAGTTCTTC
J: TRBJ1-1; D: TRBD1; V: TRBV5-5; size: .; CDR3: CASSFQGDTEAFF; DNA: TGTGCCAGCAGCTTTCAGGGGGACACTGAAGCTTTCTTT
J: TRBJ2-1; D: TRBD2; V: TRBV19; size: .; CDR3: CASKPGTIGSGRGEQFF; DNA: TGTGCCAGTAAACCCGGGACGATAGGTAGCGGGAGAGGTGAGCAGTTCTTC
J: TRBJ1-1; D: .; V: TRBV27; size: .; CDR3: CASSLSMQVHTEAFF; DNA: TGTGCCAGCAGTTTATCGATGCAGGTGCACACTGAAGCTTTCTTT
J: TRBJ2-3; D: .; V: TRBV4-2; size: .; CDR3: CASSQGASESTDTQYF; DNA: TGTGCCAGCAGCCAAGGGGCTAGCGAAAGCACAGATACGCAGTATTTT